The 9 T cell receptor beta chains below were found in one sample sequenced in a study of shared clonotypes between healthy human individuals. The assay was immunoSEQ multiplex PCR, and TCRdb's table has in-frame clones only and misses some. Of about 2 million clones in the sample, approximately 95% are singletons; the top ten hold under 1.5%. CD8 cells classed as naive were CD45RO-negative and positively selected for CCR7, excluding terminally differentiated effector memory CD45RA+ cells. Sequenced material: naive CD8+ T cells sorted from blood. Every receptor here comes from a man younger than 30 in good health.

The rearrangement links TRBV29-1 to TRBJ2-7; 7 bases are a match to TRBD1. CDR1 is SQVTM and CDR2 is ANQGSEA in the germline V gene. The CDR3 length is 12 residues. V gave up 6 bases and J gave up 3 bases; unmatched junction bases: 5. The CDR3 bases are TGCAGCGTCCTCGACAGGGTCTACGAGCAGTACTTC. Amino acids: CSVLDRVYEQYF.

The rearrangement uses TRBV4-2 and TRBJ1-6, with unresolved D. The germline V and J ends were trimmed by 1 base and 13 bases, with 14 bases remaining between them. The CDR3 sequence is 14 residues long. From germline, CDR1 is LGHNA and CDR2 YNFKEQ. As DNA, the CDR3 is TGTGCCAGCAGCCAAGTCGACACGCTCGGTCCCCTCCACTTT. Translated, it gives CASSQVDTLGPLHF.

To note about this clone: Germline is not matched at one junction end, which may reflect a read error. V and J are TRBV4-1 and TRBJ1-2, with unresolved D. The CDR3 has 16 residues. CDR1 and CDR2 from the germline V gene are MGHRA and YSYEKL. CDR3 amino acids: CASSQGPGAGYYGYTF. The CDR3 nucleotides read TGCGCCAGCAGTCAAGGCCCGGGCGCCGGATACTATGGCTACACCTTC.

The CDR3: CASSSPGQGKTSSSEQYF. As DNA, the CDR3 is TGTGCCAGCAGTTCCCCGGGACAGGGGAAGACTAGCTCGTCCGAGCAGTACTTC. V and J are TRBV2 and TRBJ2-7; 10 bases are a match to TRBD1. Trimming at V came to 5 bases and at J to 6 bases, leaving 19 bases not matched to a gene. The CDR3 loop spans 18 amino acids. The V gene's germline CDR1 is SNHLY and CDR2 FYNNEI.

This sequence joins TRBV19 and TRBJ2-6; D remains unclear. The germline V gene has CDR1 LNHDA and CDR2 SQIVND (reference sequence). Trimming removed 5 bases from V and 0 bases from J, with 5 bases in between. CDR3 length: 14 amino acids. CDR3 protein: CASSLSSGANVLTF. The CDR3 DNA follows: TGTGCCAGTAGTTTAAGCTCTGGGGCCAACGTCCTGACTTTC.

The chain employs TRBV29-1 and TRBJ2-2, with 13 bases identical to TRBD2. The germline V gene has CDR1 SQVTM and CDR2 ANQGSEA. Unmatched junction bases numbered 5, after V lost 7 bases and J lost 3 bases. The CDR3 runs 15 residues. In DNA, the CDR3 is TGCAGCGCATCACTAGCGGGGGGGTACACCGGGGAGCTGTTTTTT. It encodes CSASLAGGYTGELFF.

The rearrangement joins TRBV7-9 to TRBJ2-7; 8 bases line up with TRBD1. From germline, CDR1 is SEHNR and CDR2 FQNEAQ (reference sequence). CDR3 length: 14 residues. Trimming at V came to 5 bases and at J to 2 bases, leaving 5 bases not matched to a gene. The CDR3 protein is CASSDGQGTYEQYF. CDR3 nucleotide sequence: TGTGCCAGCAGCGATGGACAGGGCACCTACGAGCAGTACTTC.

V and J are TRBV27 and TRBJ1-2; tentatively, D is TRBD1 (6 bases). Per the germline V gene, CDR1 is MNHEY and CDR2 is SMNVEV (reference sequence). Trimming removed 2 bases from V and 2 bases from J, with 9 bases in between. The CDR3 runs 14 residues. CDR3 in DNA: TGTGCCAGCAGTTTACTCCAGGGGAACTATGGCTACACCTTC. It translates to CASSLLQGNYGYTF.

This chain joins TRBV5-6 and TRBJ2-1; TRBD1 is a possible D gene (7 bases). V lost 6 bases, J lost 2 bases, and 21 bases lay in between. This CDR3 comprises 17 residues. The germline CDR1 and CDR2 sequences are SGHDT and YYEEEE. The CDR3 region is CASNPRGRGAAYNEQFF. Here the CDR3 DNA reads TGTGCCAGCAACCCACGGGGCAGGGGGGCCGCCTACAATGAGCAGTTCTTC. Filled out from reference TRBV5-6 and TRBJ2-1, the complete variable domain reads DAGVTQSPTHLIKTRGQQVTLRCSPKSGHDTVSWYQQALGQGPQFIFQYYEEEERQRGNFPDRFSGHQFPNYSSELNVNALLLGDSALYLCASNPRGRGAAYNEQFFGPGTRLTVL.